This entry lists 32 T cell receptor beta chains sequenced from one sample in a study of shared clonotypes between healthy human individuals. Data came from immunoSEQ multiplex PCR; TCRdb stores just in-frame clones and leaves some out. The data contain approximately 500,000 clones, almost 80% of them singletons. Sequenced material: PBMCs. Receptors originate from a woman in her thirties or forties in good health. Some clones in this sample may be carry-over from other donors' samples.

The CDR3 here is CASSPTLTGLRGYTF. CDR3 nucleotide sequence: TGTGCCAGCAGCCCCACCCTGACAGGGTTGAGGGGCTACACCTTC. The chain uses TRBV5-5 and TRBJ1-2, with 7 bases that match TRBD1. Trimming took 4 bases from V and 8 from J; bases not matched to a gene: 14. CDR3 length: 15 residues. CDR1 is SGHKS, CDR2 YYEKEE, per germline (reference sequence).

The rearrangement uses TRBV28 and TRBJ1-2; TRBD1 agrees at 9 bases. This CDR3 has 15 residues. Germline CDR1 reads MDHEN; CDR2 reads SYDVKM. J gave up 7 bases and V 5 bases, and 11 bases lay outside the gene matches. CDR3 loop: CASSTSGTGRRGYTF. The CDR3 coding sequence is TGTGCCAGCAGTACGTCCGGGACAGGGCGGCGTGGCTACACCTTC.

The V call is TRBV15, the J call TRBJ2-5; TRBD2 matches at 11 bases. The V segment lost 2 bases and the J segment 5 bases; nucleotides outside the gene matches: 10. This CDR3 is built from 17 residues. In germline, CDR1 is LNHNV, CDR2 YYDKDF (reference sequence). CDR3 DNA sequence: TGTGCCACCAGCAGAACTATAGCGGGAGGGTACGGGGAGACCCAGTACTTC. This encodes CATSRTIAGGYGETQYF.

About this clone itself: One junction end does not reproduce the germline sequence, and a read error may be involved. The CDR3 region is CAWSVGGAGSTIYF. DNA of the CDR3: TGTGCCTGGAGTGTGGGGGGAGCTGGAAGCACCATATATTTT. The chain couples TRBV30 to TRBJ1-3, with a tentative D call TRBD1 (5 bases). This CDR3 comprises 14 residues. Germline lookup yields CDR1 GTSNPN and CDR2 SVGIG (reference sequence). The variable domain in full, completed from reference TRBV30 and TRBJ1-3, reads SQTIHQWPATLVQPVGSPLSLECTVEGTSNPNLYWYRQAAGRGLQLLFYSVGIGQISSEVPQNLSASRPQDRQFILSSKKLLLSDSGFYLCAWSVGGAGSTIYFGEGSWLTVV.

The rearrangement joins TRBV19 to TRBJ1-5, with 10 bases identical to TRBD1. The germline V gene encodes CDR1 LNHDA and CDR2 SQIVND (reference sequence). The V and J ends lost 9 bases and 6 bases, in that order; junction bases with no gene match: 8. This CDR3 contains 14 residues. CDR3 loop: CASRDRGPGQPQHF. DNA of the CDR3: TGTGCCAGCCGGGACAGGGGCCCCGGTCAGCCCCAGCATTTT.

The chain combines TRBV7-2 with TRBJ1-1; TRBD1 might be the D (6 bases). The CDR3 is 13 residues long. Trimming cost V 5 bases and J 4 bases, with 11 bases left between them. Germline V gene lookup returns CDR1 SGHTA and CDR2 FQGNSA. The CDR3 DNA is TGTGCCAGCAGCCCGGGGGGCCGCACTGAAGCTTTCTTT. It yields the protein CASSPGGRTEAFF.

Of note for this clone: In the same sample, other DNA sequences code for this CDR3. This rearrangement joins TRBV28 to TRBJ1-2; a weak D match, TRBD1 (5 bases). The CDR3 covers 11 residues. The germline CDR1 and CDR2 sequences are MDHEN and SYDVKM. V lost 10 bases and J 1 base, leaving 7 bases between the germline ends. CDR3 DNA: TGTGCCACCCAGGGTAACTATGGCTACACCTTC. Its translation is CATQGNYGYTF.

The rearrangement links TRBV21-1 to TRBJ1-2. TRBV21-1 is a known pseudogene. The CDR3 has 21 amino acids. The CDR3 DNA is TGTGCCAGCAGCAAACTGGGCATAGAGGTAGGCCCTCCGATCAATAACTATGGCTACACCTTC. Protein: CASSKLGIEVGPPINNYGYTF.

The rearrangement joins TRBV11-2 to TRBJ2-6, with D hard to call. Germline V gene data show CDR1 as SGHAT and CDR2 as FQNNGV. Trimming removed 2 bases at V and 0 bases at J, with 5 bases between. The CDR3 runs to 15 residues. The CDR3 DNA sequence: TGTGCCAGCAGCTTATCCCTCTCTGGGGCCAACGTCCTGACTTTC. Amino acids: CASSLSLSGANVLTF.

The chain joins TRBV5-6 to TRBJ1-5, with D maybe TRBD1 (6 bases). The V gene lost 1 base and the J gene lost 2 bases, with 10 bases spanning the gap. Germline CDR1 reads SGHDT; CDR2 reads YYEEEE. This CDR3 has 15 amino acids. CDR3 amino acids: CASSLRGIGNQPQHF. In DNA, the CDR3 is TGTGCCAGCAGCTTGAGGGGGATCGGCAATCAGCCCCAGCATTTT.

The chain carries TRBV29-1 and TRBJ2-1; unclear D gene. The V end was cut by 7 bases, the J end by 0 bases, with 10 bases between. In germline, CDR1 is SQVTM, CDR2 ANQGSEA. This CDR3 contains 13 residues. The CDR3 bases are TGCAGCGCGCGGAGAGCCTCCTACAATGAGCAGTTCTTC. Its protein product is CSARRASYNEQFF.

This sequence joins TRBV5-4 and TRBJ1-5; D unclear. The V and J ends lost 0 bases and 6 bases respectively, with 7 bases between them. Germline V gene sequence: CDR1 SGHNT, CDR2 YYREEE (reference sequence). The CDR3 sequence is 13 residues long. CDR3 DNA: TGTGCCAGCAGCTTGGAACCGGCTCAGCCCCAGCATTTT. Encoded protein: CASSLEPAQPQHF.

Comment on this clone: This specimen includes other DNA sequences encoding the same CDR3. J is TRBJ2-5 and V is TRBV5-1, with D hard to call. Deletions cut 0 bases from V and 1 base from J, with 7 bases between. Germline CDR1 and CDR2: SGHRS and YFSETQ. This CDR3 region has 14 residues. The CDR3 is CASSLVGSQETQYF. DNA of the CDR3: TGCGCCAGCAGCTTGGTAGGGTCCCAAGAGACCCAGTACTTC.

The rearrangement joins TRBV2 to TRBJ2-3; weak D call: TRBD1 (6 bases). Germline V CDR1 and CDR2: SNHLY, FYNNEI. V dropped 9 bases and J dropped 2 bases, with 12 bases sitting between them. The CDR3 contains 13 residues. CDR3 in amino acids: CARGQIDTDTQYF. The CDR3 DNA follows: TGTGCCAGAGGACAGATAGACACAGATACGCAGTATTTT.

This chain connects TRBV19 to TRBJ2-5; perhaps TRBD1 as D (6 bases). Germline-derived CDR1 and CDR2 are LNHDA and SQIVND (reference sequence). V lost 3 bases and J 2 bases, leaving 10 bases between the germline ends. The CDR3 sequence is 14 residues long. CDR3 bases: TGTGCCAGTAGTATGTGGGGGCGTCAAGAGACCCAGTACTTC. Translated, it gives CASSMWGRQETQYF.

V is TRBV2 and J is TRBJ1-1; D not certain. The CDR3 is made up of 16 amino acids. The germline V and J ends were trimmed by 3 bases and 1 base, with 15 bases remaining between them. Germline CDR1 reads SNHLY; CDR2 reads FYNNEI. CDR3 amino acids: CASSEVSRAGNTEAFF. DNA of the CDR3: TGTGCCAGCAGTGAGGTGTCGAGGGCGGGGAACACTGAAGCTTTCTTT.

The chain links TRBV11-2 to TRBJ2-7; D possibly uses TRBD1 or TRBD2 (5 bases each). This CDR3 contains 15 residues. CDR1 is SGHAT, CDR2 FQNNGV, per germline. With 0 bases removed from V and 3 bases from J, the gap between germline ends came to 12 bases. In DNA, the CDR3 is TGTGCCAGCAGCTTAGATCGGGACGGATTCTACGAGCAGTACTTC. Residues: CASSLDRDGFYEQYF.

This clone was recorded a few times. This rearrangement joins TRBV6-5 to TRBJ1-6; D is uncertain. Trimming stripped 8 bases from V and 9 bases from J, with 8 bases between. This CDR3 is built from 11 residues. Germline V gene sequence: CDR1 MNHEY, CDR2 SVGAGI. CDR3: CASGSPSPLHF. The CDR3 DNA reads as TGTGCCAGCGGAAGCCCTTCACCCCTCCACTTT.

This clone came up a few times. The V gene is TRBV29-1, the J gene TRBJ2-5; D ambiguous. Germline-derived CDR1 and CDR2 are SQVTM and ANQGSEA. Trimming took off 5 bases at V and 5 bases at J, with 6 bases between the two ends. This CDR3 spans 10 amino acids. CDR3 nucleotides: TGCAGCGTTTCCAAGGAGACCCAGTACTTC. It specifies CSVSKETQYF.

The J gene is TRBJ2-2, the V gene TRBV27; 11 bases are a match to TRBD2. The germline V gene has CDR1 MNHEY and CDR2 SMNVEV (reference sequence). This CDR3 is 15 amino acids long. V lost 2 bases, J lost 6 bases, and 2 bases stayed unmatched. The CDR3 spells CASSLRGLAAGELFF. In DNA form, the CDR3 reads TGTGCCAGCAGTTTAAGGGGACTAGCGGCCGGGGAGCTGTTTTTT.

This chain links TRBV28 with TRBJ1-5; 7 bases agree with TRBD1. This CDR3 region has 15 residues. V lost 6 bases and J lost 4; bases outside the gene matches: 9. The V gene's germline CDR1 is MDHEN and CDR2 SYDVKM. The CDR3 protein is CASSRRTGGNQPQHF. As DNA, the CDR3 is TGTGCCAGCAGCCGCAGGACAGGAGGAAATCAGCCCCAGCATTTT.

The chain has TRBV19 and TRBJ2-7; TRBD1 might be the D (6 bases). Trimming took off 4 bases at V and 2 bases at J, with 15 bases between the two ends. From germline, CDR1 is LNHDA and CDR2 SQIVND (reference sequence). The CDR3 contains 15 residues. The CDR3 protein is CASSTQTGNPYEQYF. The CDR3 DNA is TGTGCCAGTAGTACCCAGACAGGAAACCCCTACGAGCAGTACTTC.

This rearrangement joins TRBV5-1 to TRBJ1-5; 8 bases map to TRBD1. Per the germline V gene, CDR1 is SGHRS and CDR2 is YFSETQ. The CDR3 has 16 residues. The V and J ends lost 0 bases and 2 bases, in that order; junction bases with no gene match: 4. CDR3 sequence (DNA): TGCGCCAGCAGCTTGGCTGGACAGGGAGGCAATCAGCCCCAGCATTTT. It encodes CASSLAGQGGNQPQHF. The entire variable domain, with the rest obtained from reference TRBV5-1 and TRBJ1-5, is as follows: KAGVTQTPRYLIKTRGQQVTLSCSPISGHRSVSWYQQTPGQGLQFLFEYFSETQRNKGNFPGRFSGRQFSNSRSEMNVSTLELGDSALYLCASSLAGQGGNQPQHFGDGTRLSIL.

The chain combines TRBV6-1 with TRBJ2-7, with 10 bases fitting TRBD2. CDR3 length equals 13 residues. Trimming at V came to 7 bases and at J to 7 bases, leaving 7 bases not matched to a gene. Germline V lookup: CDR1 MNHNS, CDR2 SASEGT. In DNA, the CDR3 is TGTGCCAGCATGGGGCCTAGCGGGGGTGAGCAGTACTTC. Residues: CASMGPSGGEQYF.

This clone has only one observation. This chain links TRBV6-5 with TRBJ2-1; no clear D gene. The germline CDR1 and CDR2 sequences are MNHEY and SVGAGI. This CDR3 spans 15 amino acids. V was clipped by 0 bases and J by 8 bases, with 14 bases between them. The CDR3 DNA follows: TGTGCCAGCAGTTACTCTGAGCCGCGGTGGGATGAGCAGTTCTTC. As protein: CASSYSEPRWDEQFF.

The DNA of the CDR3 is TGTGCCAGCAGCTCCACGGTCGACCCGCCTCCTACTGAAGCTTTCTTT. Its translation: CASSSTVDPPPTEAFF. This sequence joins TRBV13 and TRBJ1-1; D call uncertain. Germline CDR1 is PRHDT and CDR2 is FYEKMQ (reference sequence). There are 16 residues in the CDR3. The V end lost 4 bases, the J end lost 5 bases, and 20 bases lay between the germline ends.

The chain carries TRBV2 and TRBJ1-5; D gene uncertain. Trimming cost V 5 bases and J 2 bases, with 13 bases left between them. This CDR3 is built from 15 residues. Germline V gene lookup returns CDR1 SNHLY and CDR2 FYNNEI. The CDR3 spells CASSRSPSGNQPQHF. The CDR3 region has the DNA TGTGCCAGCAGTCGGAGCCCTTCGGGCAATCAGCCCCAGCATTTT.

This clone showed up just once. This chain connects TRBV9 to TRBJ1-2, with 10 positions matching TRBD1. V trimming: 3 bases; J trimming: 5 bases; junction bases outside the gene matches: 4. The CDR3 covers 14 residues. Germline CDR1 is SGDLS and CDR2 is YYNGEE. This CDR3 is CASSAGQGRYGYTF. CDR3 DNA sequence: TGTGCCAGCAGCGCGGGACAGGGGCGATATGGCTACACCTTC.

This chain connects TRBV18 to TRBJ2-2; D unresolved. Germline V CDR1 and CDR2: KGHSH, LQKENI. This CDR3 is built from 15 residues. Between the trimmed V and J ends, which lost 5 bases and 1 base, there was a span of 11 bases. The CDR3 sequence is CASSAATGNTGELFF. The DNA of the CDR3 is TGTGCCAGCTCAGCGGCAACCGGGAACACCGGGGAGCTGTTTTTT.

The table lists this clone with a few counts. The V and J genes are TRBV19 and TRBJ2-7; 9 nucleotides line up with TRBD1. The CDR3 totals 13 residues. V trimming: 4 bases; J trimming: 3 bases; junction bases outside the gene matches: 1. The germline V gene encodes CDR1 LNHDA and CDR2 SQIVND (reference sequence). The CDR3 reads CASSRGQGYEQYF. CDR3 DNA: TGTGCCAGTAGTAGGGGACAGGGCTACGAGCAGTACTTC.

The rearrangement links TRBV11-2 to TRBJ2-7; possible D gene TRBD2, 5 bases. From germline, CDR1 is SGHAT and CDR2 FQNNGV. V was cut by 5 bases and J by 5 bases, with 7 bases left in between. The CDR3 runs to 11 residues. CDR3 nucleotide sequence: TGTGCCAGCAGCCGGCGGGACGAGCAGTACTTC. Amino acids: CASSRRDEQYF.

The V call is TRBV7-2, the J call TRBJ1-2, with 7 bases matching TRBD1. This CDR3 comprises 13 residues. Trimming removed 2 bases from V and 4 bases from J; junction bases left unmatched: 1. Germline lookup yields CDR1 SGHTA and CDR2 FQGNSA. In DNA form, the CDR3 reads TGTGCCAGCAGCTTACCAGGGGGCTATGGCTACACCTTC. It translates to CASSLPGGYGYTF.